This TCR beta chain was documented in a study of metastatic and nonmetastatic thyroid tumors. Study in general: Repertoires of blood and of tissue (tumor or nodule) from malignant and benign thyroid patients were compared.

This clone occurred many times. There were no patients who had received any treatment before thyroid surgery. In the original processing: The authors used CDR3 differences across clinicopathological groups to build a distant-metastasis classifier for papillary thyroid cancer. Through MiXCR, TCRdb re-clonotyped the PCR reads. The V and J calls were not made by the authors but by TCRdb's processing. This table has 23,000 or so clones, roughly a fifth appearing once. J lost 0 bases, V lost 7 bases, and 6 bases had no gene match. CDR3 length: 16 amino acids. Germline CDR1 is SQVTM and CDR2 is ANQGSEA. The sample comprised blood. The chain carries TRBV29-1 and TRBJ2-1; 13 nucleotides match TRBD2. The sequence was obtained from a male donor with papillary thyroid cancer or a benign thyroid nodule (not recorded which). Some clones in this sample may be carry-over from other donors' samples. CDR3 sequence: CSAPGLAGSSYNEQFF. The DNA of the CDR3 is TGCAGCGCTCCGGGACTAGCGGGGAGCTCCTACAATGAGCAGTTCTTC.